These 9 T cell receptor beta chains were sequenced from one sample in a study of PD-1 blockade in classical Hodgkin lymphoma. Profiling relied on immunoSEQ multiplex PCR, and the TCRdb table lists in-frame clones only, not all of them. The data contain around 30,000 clones, about 89% of them seen just once; the ten biggest clones take up approximately 0.2%. Specified time point: newly diagnosed, previously untreated cHL patient sample. Investigators isolated CD4+ T cells from thawed PBMCs through magnetic negative selection. Sequencing input: CD4+ T cells from blood. The receptors were gathered from a human donor with classical Hodgkin lymphoma.

This clone was detected a few times. The gene calls are TRBV7-9 and TRBJ2-7; maybe TRBD1 (6 bases). Germline CDR1 reads SEHNR; CDR2 reads FQNEAQ (reference sequence). V lost 1 base to trimming and J lost 2 bases, with 21 bases between them. The CDR3 sequence is 18 residues long. Here the CDR3 DNA reads TGTGCCAGCAGCTTAGTTCTCAGTTGGACAGATATTACCTACGAGCAGTACTTC. It yields the protein CASSLVLSWTDITYEQYF.

The rearrangement links TRBV4-3 to TRBJ1-1, with D unclear. V lost 0 bases to trimming and J lost 1 base, with 6 bases between them. CDR3 length: 14 amino acids. CDR1 and CDR2 from the germline V gene are LGHNA and YSLEER. For the CDR3, the DNA is TGCGCCAGCAGCCAAGATTCAGGGAACACTGAAGCTTTCTTT. This encodes CASSQDSGNTEAFF.

The V and J genes are TRBV19 and TRBJ2-2; 9 bases map to TRBD2. Germline-derived CDR1 and CDR2 are LNHDA and SQIVND (reference sequence). The length of the CDR3 is 14 residues. The ends lost 10 bases at V and 2 bases at J; junction bases unmatched: 5. The CDR3 DNA follows: TGTGCCAACCGTAGCGGGGGTAACACCGGGGAGCTGTTTTTT. This gives the protein CANRSGGNTGELFF.

The chain carries TRBV19 and TRBJ1-1, with D hard to call. CDR1 is LNHDA, CDR2 SQIVND, per germline (reference sequence). V lost 6 bases and J 0 bases, leaving 14 bases between the germline ends. The CDR3 consists of 15 residues. CDR3 sequence reads: CASRQFFGLNTEAFF. The CDR3 DNA sequence: TGTGCCAGTAGACAATTTTTCGGACTGAACACTGAAGCTTTCTTT.

V is TRBV2 and J is TRBJ2-2; 8 nucleotides line up with TRBD2. V lost 10 bases to trimming and J lost 5 bases; unmatched junction nucleotides: 3. Germline-derived CDR1 and CDR2 are SNHLY and FYNNEI. This CDR3 spans 12 amino acids. The CDR3 sequence: CATGGETGELFF. Written as DNA, the CDR3 is TGTGCCACCGGGGGGGAAACCGGGGAGCTGTTTTTT.

This chain uses TRBV9 with TRBJ2-3; the D call may be TRBD1 or TRBD2 (6 bases each). This CDR3 is 15 amino acids long. Trimming shortened V by 6 bases and J by 6 bases, and 20 bases separated the two germline ends. Germline CDR1 reads SGDLS; CDR2 reads YYNGEE. The CDR3, as DNA: TGTGCCAGCACGAAATCGGGGGCAGGGTGGGATACGCAGTATTTT. It encodes CASTKSGAGWDTQYF.

This chain's CDR3 is CASNFGGGAHETQYF. In nucleotides, the CDR3 is TGTGCCAGCAACTTCGGCGGGGGGGCCCACGAGACCCAGTACTTC. The chain links TRBV2 to TRBJ2-5, with 9 bases fitting TRBD2. This CDR3 comprises 15 residues. The germline gives CDR1 SNHLY, CDR2 FYNNEI. J was trimmed by 5 bases and V by 7 bases; bases with no gene match: 11.

The V and J genes are TRBV10-3 and TRBJ2-5; TRBD1 matches 7 bases. The V segment lost 7 bases and the J segment 3 bases; nucleotides outside the gene matches: 5. Looked up from germline, CDR1 is ENHRY and CDR2 is SYGVKD. This CDR3 region has 13 residues. This CDR3 reads CAIKPGQEETQYF. Here the CDR3 DNA reads TGTGCCATCAAGCCCGGACAGGAAGAGACCCAGTACTTC.

The chain employs TRBV7-9 and TRBJ1-6, with 7 bases identical to TRBD1. The ends lost 4 bases at V and 4 bases at J; junction bases unmatched: 4. Germline V CDR1 and CDR2: SEHNR, FQNEAQ (reference sequence). The CDR3 consists of 15 residues. As DNA, the CDR3 is TGTGCCAGCAGCTCGGGACAGTCTTATAATTCACCCCTCCACTTT. Its translation is CASSSGQSYNSPLHF.